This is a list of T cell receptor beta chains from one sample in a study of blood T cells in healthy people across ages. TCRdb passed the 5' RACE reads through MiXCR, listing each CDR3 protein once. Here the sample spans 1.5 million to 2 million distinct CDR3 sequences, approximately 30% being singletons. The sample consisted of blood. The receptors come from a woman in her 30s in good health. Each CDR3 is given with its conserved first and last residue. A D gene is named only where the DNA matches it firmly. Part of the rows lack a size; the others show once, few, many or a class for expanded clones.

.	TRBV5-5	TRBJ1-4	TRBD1	CAGSDRQGRDEKLFF	TGTGCCGGCAGCGATCGACAGGGTCGGGATGAAAAACTGTTTTTT
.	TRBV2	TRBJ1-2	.	CASTLTSSNYGYTF	TGTGCCAGCACCTTGACATCTTCTAACTATGGCTACACCTTC
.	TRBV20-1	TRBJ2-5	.	CSAMVGEETQYF	TGCAGTGCTATGGTGGGGGAGGAGACCCAGTACTTC
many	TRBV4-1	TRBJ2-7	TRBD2	CASSQAGTSQYEQYF	TGCGCCAGCAGCCAGGCAGGGACTAGCCAGTACGAGCAGTACTTC
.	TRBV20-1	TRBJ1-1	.	CSAAKNTEAFF	TGCAGTGCTGCCAAGAACACTGAAGCTTTCTTT
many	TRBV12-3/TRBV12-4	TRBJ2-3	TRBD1	CASRTGTGGTDTQYF	TGTGCCAGCAGAACCGGGACAGGGGGGACAGATACGCAGTATTTT
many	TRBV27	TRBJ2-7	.	CASGYSQGRDEQYF	TGTGCCAGCGGATATTCACAGGGAAGAGACGAGCAGTACTTC
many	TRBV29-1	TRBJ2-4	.	CSVSATSTKNIQYF	TGCAGCGTTTCGGCCACCTCCACCAAAAACATTCAGTACTTC
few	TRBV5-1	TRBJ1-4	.	CASSAFGQNEKLFF	TGCGCCAGCAGCGCATTCGGACAGAATGAAAAACTGTTTTTT
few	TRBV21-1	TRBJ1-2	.	CASSKLNTTAGGYTF	TGTGCCAGCAGCAAGCTAAACACCACGGCGGGAGGCTACACCTTC
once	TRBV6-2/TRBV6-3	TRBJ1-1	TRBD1	CTSSPGTVKNTEAFF	TGTACCAGCAGTCCCGGGACAGTTAAGAACACTGAAGCTTTCTTT
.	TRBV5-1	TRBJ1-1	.	CASSLSGPPNTEAFF	TGCGCCAGCAGCTTGTCCGGGCCCCCGAACACTGAAGCTTTCTTT
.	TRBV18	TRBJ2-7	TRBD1	CASSDGTGQDEQYF	TGTGCCAGCTCCGACGGGACAGGGCAGGACGAGCAGTACTTC
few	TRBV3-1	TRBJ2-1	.	CASSQDRGMSLSSNEQFF	TGTGCCAGCAGCCAAGATCGAGGTATGTCCTTATCCTCCAATGAGCAGTTCTTC
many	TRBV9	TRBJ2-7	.	CASSGLDSTPPFGEQYF	TGTGCCAGCAGCGGCCTGGACTCTACCCCACCCTTTGGCGAGCAGTACTTC
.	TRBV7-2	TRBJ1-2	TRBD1	CASSFMAGGDGGYTF	TGTGCCAGCAGCTTTATGGCAGGGGGCGATGGTGGCTACACCTTC
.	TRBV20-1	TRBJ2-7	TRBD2	CSAVQRTSVENEQYF	TGCAGTGCTGTACAGCGGACTAGCGTAGAGAACGAGCAGTACTTC
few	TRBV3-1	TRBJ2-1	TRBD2	CASSRILAVYNEQFF	TGTGCCAGCAGCCGAATACTAGCGGTCTACAATGAGCAGTTCTTC